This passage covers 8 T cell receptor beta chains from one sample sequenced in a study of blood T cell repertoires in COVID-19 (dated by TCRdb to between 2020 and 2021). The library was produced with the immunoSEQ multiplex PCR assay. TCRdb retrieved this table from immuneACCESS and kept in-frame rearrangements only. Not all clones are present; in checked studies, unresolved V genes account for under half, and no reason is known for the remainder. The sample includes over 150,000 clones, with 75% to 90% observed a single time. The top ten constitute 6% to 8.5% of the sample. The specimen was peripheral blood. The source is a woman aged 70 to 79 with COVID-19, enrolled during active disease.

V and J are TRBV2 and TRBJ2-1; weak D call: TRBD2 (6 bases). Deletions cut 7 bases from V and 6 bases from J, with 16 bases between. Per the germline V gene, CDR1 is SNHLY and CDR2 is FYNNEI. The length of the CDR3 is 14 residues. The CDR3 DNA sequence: TGTGCCAGCACAGGAAGGACTATAACCAATGAGCAGTTCTTC. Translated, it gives CASTGRTITNEQFF.

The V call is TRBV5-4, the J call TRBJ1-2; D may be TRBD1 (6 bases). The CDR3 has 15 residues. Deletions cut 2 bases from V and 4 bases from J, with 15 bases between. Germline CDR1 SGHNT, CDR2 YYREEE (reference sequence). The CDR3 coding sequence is TGTGCCAGCAGCTTCGGCAGGGGAGATGGCTATGGCTACACCTTC. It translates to CASSFGRGDGYGYTF.

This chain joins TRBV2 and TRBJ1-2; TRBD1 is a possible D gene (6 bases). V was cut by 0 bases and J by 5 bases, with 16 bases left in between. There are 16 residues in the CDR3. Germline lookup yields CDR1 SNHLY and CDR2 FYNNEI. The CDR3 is CASSEAQVGRGYGYTF. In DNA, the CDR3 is TGTGCCAGCAGTGAAGCGCAAGTAGGCAGGGGATATGGCTACACCTTC.

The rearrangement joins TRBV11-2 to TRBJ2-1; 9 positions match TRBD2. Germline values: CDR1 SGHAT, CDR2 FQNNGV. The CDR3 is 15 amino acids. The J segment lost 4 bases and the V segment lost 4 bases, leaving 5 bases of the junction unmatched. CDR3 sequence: CASSSVSGSYNEQFF. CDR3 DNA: TGTGCCAGCAGCTCGGTTAGCGGGAGTTACAATGAGCAGTTCTTC.

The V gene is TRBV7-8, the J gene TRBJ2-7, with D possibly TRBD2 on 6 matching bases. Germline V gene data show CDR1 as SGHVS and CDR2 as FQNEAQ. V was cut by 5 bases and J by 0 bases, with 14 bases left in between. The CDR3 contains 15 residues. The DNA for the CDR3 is TGTGCCAGCAGCCTCCGGGACTCCTCCTCCTACGAGCAGTACTTC. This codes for CASSLRDSSSYEQYF.

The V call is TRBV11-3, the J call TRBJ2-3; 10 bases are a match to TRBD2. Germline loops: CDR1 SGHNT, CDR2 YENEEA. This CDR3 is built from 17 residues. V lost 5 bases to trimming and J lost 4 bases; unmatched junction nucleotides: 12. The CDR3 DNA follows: TGTGCCAGCAGCCCCGCATTAGCGGGAGGAAGGTCAGATACGCAGTATTTT. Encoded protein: CASSPALAGGRSDTQYF.

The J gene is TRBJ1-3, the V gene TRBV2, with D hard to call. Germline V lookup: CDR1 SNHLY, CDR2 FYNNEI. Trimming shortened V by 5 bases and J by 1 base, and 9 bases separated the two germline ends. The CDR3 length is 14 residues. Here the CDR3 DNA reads TGTGCCAGCAGTCTGGGAGTATCTGGAAACACCATATATTTT. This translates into CASSLGVSGNTIYF.

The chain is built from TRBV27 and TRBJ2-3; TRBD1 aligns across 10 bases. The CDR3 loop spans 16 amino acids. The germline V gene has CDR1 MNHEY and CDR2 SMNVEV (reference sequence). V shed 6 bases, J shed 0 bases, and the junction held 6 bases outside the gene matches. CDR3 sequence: CASRPRQGASTDTQYF. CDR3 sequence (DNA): TGTGCCAGCAGACCGCGACAGGGGGCTAGCACAGATACGCAGTATTTT.